This T cell receptor beta chain was retrieved from a study of T cells in Graves' hyperthyroidism and ophthalmopathy. This CDR3 is built from 14 residues. Trimming cost V 1 base and J 2 bases, with 5 bases left between them. CDR1 is SGHTA and CDR2 is FQGTGA in the germline V gene. What was amplified from RNA transcripts were TCR beta CDR3 regions. The primer set for the first-round RT-PCR of the TCR CDR3 was HTBI. Each CDR3 protein is one row after TCRdb ran MiXCR on the multiplex PCR reads. Among fewer than 650,000 distinct CDR3 sequences listed, roughly 15% were seen once. This clonotype was observed many times.

The sequencing input was blood. The clonotype comes from a woman aged 40 to 50 with Graves' ophthalmopathy. The V call is TRBV7-3, the J call TRBJ2-2; D is ambiguous. CDR3 loop: CASSLSFNTGELFF. Here the CDR3 DNA reads TGTGCCAGCAGCTTAAGTTTTAACACCGGGGAGCTGTTTTTT.